This TCR beta chain was recorded in a study of shared clonotypes between healthy human individuals. In the study overall: CD8 memory received one plate per donor, CD8 naive two, CD4 memory three and CD4 naive three. Findings of the study overall: Some naive CD4 clonotypes, around 5%, turned up in common across a few donors.

The assay was run at deep level. The repertoire was sequenced with immunoSEQ multiplex PCR; TCRdb's copy has only in-frame clones and lacks some. The repertoire holds 950,000 to 1,300,000 clones, about 80% seen once, with 1.4% in the top ten. The CDR3 totals 14 residues. CDR1 is SGDLS, CDR2 YYNGEE, per germline. Trimming pared 3 bases from V and 7 bases from J, leaving 13 bases between. At least ten counts were recorded for this clone. Its antigen is unidentified. This chain uses TRBV9 with TRBJ2-2; D gene uncertain. The specimen was memory CD4+ T cells sorted from blood. Subset defined: CD45RA-negative fraction. This TCR derives from a young man in good health. The CDR3 DNA reads TGTGCCAGCAGCGCTGTTTCTGGGCTCGGGGAGCTGTTTTTT. Translation gives CASSAVSGLGELFF.